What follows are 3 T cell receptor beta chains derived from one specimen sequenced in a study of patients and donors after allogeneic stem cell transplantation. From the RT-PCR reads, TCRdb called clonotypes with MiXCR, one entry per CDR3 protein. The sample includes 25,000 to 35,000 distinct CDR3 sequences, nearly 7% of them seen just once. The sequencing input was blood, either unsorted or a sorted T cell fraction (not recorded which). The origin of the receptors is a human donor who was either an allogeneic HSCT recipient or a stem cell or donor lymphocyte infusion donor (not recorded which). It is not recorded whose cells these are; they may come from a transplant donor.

The CDR3: CSANLNYEQYF. The CDR3 nucleotides are TGCAGTGCTAACTTAAACTACGAGCAGTACTTC. The genes are TRBV20-1 and TRBJ2-7; D gene uncertain. V lost 4 bases to trimming and J lost 3 bases, with 7 bases between them. The germline V gene encodes CDR1 DFQATT and CDR2 SNEGSKA (reference sequence). This CDR3 has 11 amino acids.

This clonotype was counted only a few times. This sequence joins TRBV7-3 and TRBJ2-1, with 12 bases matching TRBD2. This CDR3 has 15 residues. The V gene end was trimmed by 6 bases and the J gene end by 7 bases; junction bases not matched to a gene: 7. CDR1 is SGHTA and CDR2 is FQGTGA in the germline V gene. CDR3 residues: CASSPGTSGLNEQFF. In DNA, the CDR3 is TGTGCCAGCAGTCCCGGGACTAGCGGGCTTAATGAGCAGTTCTTC.

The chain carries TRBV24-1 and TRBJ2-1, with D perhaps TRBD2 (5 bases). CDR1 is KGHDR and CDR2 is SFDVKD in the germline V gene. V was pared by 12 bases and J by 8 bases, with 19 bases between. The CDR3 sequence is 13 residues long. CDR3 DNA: TGTGCCTCTCAGGCGGGCAGAGTCGATGAGCAGTTCTTC. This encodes CASQAGRVDEQFF.